This TCR beta chain is from a study of CD8 T cells in ankylosing spondylitis. At least ten counts were recorded for this clonotype. Its antigen is unknown. Study results and limitations: Significant enrichment of disease-linked clones was reported in matched ankylosing spondylitis synovial fluid. Reports of some motif variants in reactive arthritis synovial fluid and blood predate this one.

One entry per CDR3 protein, called by TCRdb with MiXCR from the 5' RACE reads. The sample lists 250,000 to 400,000 distinct CDR3 sequences, roughly 12% occurring once. What was sequenced was blood, either unsorted or a sorted T cell fraction (not recorded which). The origin of this receptor is a female donor with ankylosing spondylitis or in good health (not recorded which).

CDR3 loop: CASSRGTSGGTGELFF. For the CDR3, the DNA is TGCGCCAGCAGCCGGGGGACTAGCGGGGGGACCGGGGAGCTGTTTTTT. The chain carries TRBV5-1 and TRBJ2-2; 15 nucleotides match TRBD2. The V gene's germline CDR1 is SGHRS and CDR2 YFSETQ. The CDR3 totals 16 residues. The J segment lost 5 bases and the V segment lost 4 bases, leaving 3 bases of the junction unmatched. Supplemented by reference TRBV5-1 and TRBJ2-2, the full variable domain reads KAGVTQTPRYLIKTRGQQVTLSCSPISGHRSVSWYQQTPGQGLQFLFEYFSETQRNKGNFPGRFSGRQFSNSRSEMNVSTLELGDSALYLCASSRGTSGGTGELFFGEGSRLTVL.